These 11 T cell receptor beta chains came from one sample sequenced in a study of cytomegalovirus exposure and HLA in healthy donors. Primers included in the PCR were 60 Vbeta and 13 Jbeta primers. Data came from immunoSEQ multiplex PCR; TCRdb stores just in-frame clones and leaves some out. This sample yields some 120,000 clones, of which approximately 80% are seen a single time; around 3.9% belongs to the top ten. Sample: PBMCs. The receptor source for this set is a human donor in good health.

The CDR3 sequence is CASSRQDRGIHYGYTF. CDR3 coding DNA: TGTGCCAGCAGCCGACAAGACAGGGGAATTCACTATGGCTACACCTTC. The chain couples TRBV7-9 to TRBJ1-2; TRBD1 matches at 8 bases. The CDR3 runs 16 residues. The J segment lost 3 bases and the V segment lost 5 bases, leaving 11 bases of the junction unmatched. Germline V CDR1 and CDR2: SEHNR, FQNEAQ (reference sequence).

To note about this clone: Other DNA sequences within the sample encode an identical CDR3. The V and J genes are TRBV18 and TRBJ1-1; 8 bases match TRBD1. This CDR3 is 14 amino acids long. The junction had 2 bases not matched to a gene; V was cut back by 3 bases and J by 2 bases. Germline-derived CDR1 and CDR2 are KGHSH and LQKENI. The CDR3 nucleotides read TGTGCCAGCTCACCCCAGGGGGCCAACACTGAAGCTTTCTTT. This gives the protein CASSPQGANTEAFF.

The rearrangement joins TRBV4-1 to TRBJ1-5; 8 positions agree with TRBD1. The CDR3 runs 15 residues. Germline CDR1 MGHRA, CDR2 YSYEKL. The trim removed 1 base at V and 1 base at J, leaving 0 bases unmatched. CDR3 protein: CASSQGTGSNQPQHF. CDR3 nucleotides: TGCGCCAGCAGCCAAGGGACAGGGAGCAATCAGCCCCAGCATTTT.

This chain links TRBV28 with TRBJ2-3; D gene uncertain. Trimming removed 6 bases from V and 0 bases from J, with 13 bases in between. The CDR3 runs to 15 residues. CDR1 and CDR2 from the germline V gene are MDHEN and SYDVKM. The CDR3 DNA follows: TGTGCCAGCAGGACACTCCTCACTAGCACAGATACGCAGTATTTT. Its protein is CASRTLLTSTDTQYF.

The rearrangement uses TRBV15 and TRBJ2-7; TRBD1 agrees at 9 bases. V dropped 5 bases and J dropped 3; count of bases not matched to a gene: 5. This CDR3 comprises 14 residues. The germline V gene encodes CDR1 LNHNV and CDR2 YYDKDF (reference sequence). CDR3 coding DNA: TGTGCCACCAGCTTCCGGGACAGGGTCTACGAGCAGTACTTC. Its protein product is CATSFRDRVYEQYF.

The chain uses TRBV5-4 and TRBJ2-7; 13 nucleotides line up with TRBD2. In germline, CDR1 is SGHNT, CDR2 YYREEE (reference sequence). The V and J ends lost 0 bases and 0 bases, in that order; junction bases with no gene match: 3. This CDR3 region has 17 residues. In nucleotides, the CDR3 is TGTGCCAGCAGCTTGGGACTAGCGGGAGGTACCTCCTACGAGCAGTACTTC. Its protein product is CASSLGLAGGTSYEQYF.

The rearrangement joins TRBV6-1 to TRBJ2-5, with 7 positions matching TRBD1. J lost 2 bases, V lost 5 bases, and 8 bases had no gene match. The CDR3 extends over 15 amino acids. Germline CDR1 and CDR2: MNHNS and SASEGT. CDR3 in amino acids: CASSPRDRTQETQYF. The CDR3 DNA reads as TGTGCCAGCAGTCCTAGGGACAGAACTCAAGAGACCCAGTACTTC.

V gene TRBV2 combines with J gene TRBJ2-7; 7 nucleotides line up with TRBD1. The CDR3 length is 12 residues. V lost 7 bases and J lost 3; bases outside the gene matches: 3. The germline gives CDR1 SNHLY, CDR2 FYNNEI. CDR3 coding DNA: TGTGCCAGCACTAGACAGGGCTACGAGCAGTACTTC. Amino acid sequence: CASTRQGYEQYF.

The rearrangement joins TRBV11-3 to TRBJ1-6; no clear D gene. Germline CDR1 and CDR2: SGHNT and YENEEA. V was clipped by 5 bases and J by 13 bases, with 15 bases between them. The CDR3 contains 13 residues. The CDR3 DNA reads TGTGCCAGCAGCACCGGGTTCCTCGGGCCCCTCCACTTT. Translating gives CASSTGFLGPLHF.

The chain is built from TRBV19 and TRBJ2-5; tentative D call: TRBD1 (6 bases). The CDR3 sequence is 16 residues long. The V and J ends lost 4 bases and 2 bases respectively, with 17 bases between them. The germline gives CDR1 LNHDA, CDR2 SQIVND (reference sequence). The CDR3 loop reads CASSTPPGHRQETQYF. The DNA of the CDR3 is TGTGCCAGTAGTACCCCCCCGGGACATCGACAAGAGACCCAGTACTTC.

This clone showed up just a few times. The chain has TRBV5-5 and TRBJ1-3, with 9 bases that match TRBD1. V was clipped by 4 bases and J by 7 bases; unmatched bases: 9. Germline V gives CDR1 SGHKS, CDR2 YYEKEE (reference sequence). CDR3 length: 15 amino acids. Here the CDR3 reads CASSLTDRGWNTIYF. The CDR3, as DNA: TGTGCCAGCAGCCTGACGGACAGGGGCTGGAACACCATATATTTT.